The clone carrying this T cell receptor (beta chain) was seen more than once but under ten times. Germline CDR1 is MNHNS and CDR2 is SASEGT. Germline trimming cut 2 bases from V and 5 bases from J; bases unmatched to any gene: 4. The CDR3 has 14 residues. This sample is drawn from a study of chemoradiotherapy in HPV16-positive cancers. Libraries were prepared by immunoSEQ multiplex PCR; TCRdb keeps only in-frame clonotypes and omits some of them. The table shows about 9,600 clones, with more than 70% occurring only once. Specimen: tumor tissue, collected from a patient who underwent chemoradiotherapy. The V call is TRBV6-1, the J call TRBJ1-2, with 8 bases matching TRBD1. This clonotype was obtained from a human donor with HPV-associated anogenital cancer. The CDR3 spells CASSERGQAYGYTF. Here the CDR3 DNA reads TGTGCCAGCAGTGAAAGGGGACAGGCTTATGGCTACACCTTC.